This TCR beta chain was obtained from a study of cytomegalovirus exposure and HLA in healthy donors. The germline gives CDR1 MNHEY, CDR2 SMNVEV (reference sequence). CDR3 length: 15 residues. V was cut by 2 bases and J by 0 bases, with 11 bases left in between. Data came from immunoSEQ multiplex PCR; TCRdb stores just in-frame clones and leaves some out. The table lists around 190,000 clones, about 81% of them singletons. This clone has only a few counts. Its antigen is still unknown. Notes on the study in general: Among the CMV-associated chains, a few were confirmed in vitro as specific for CMV antigens. The study labeled 180 or so TCR beta chains cytomegalovirus-associated. A subsequent analysis found that TCR clusters from the first cohort also tended to co-occur in the approximately 110 validation repertoires, with about 94% of cluster scores above 0. Most TCR sequences were rare, but some public TCRs occurred in many donors.

The sample taken for sequencing was PBMCs. This TCR derives from a woman in her twenties or thirties in good health and CMV-seronegative. The rearrangement uses TRBV27 and TRBJ2-7; no reliable D call. CDR3 in DNA: TGTGCCAGCAGTTTAGTGTTTGGCCGCTCCTACGAGCAGTACTTC. It is translated as CASSLVFGRSYEQYF.